This T cell receptor beta chain stems from a study of control samples from healthy donors and cancer patients. Only in-frame clones appear in the TCRdb table, and some are missing; sequencing was by immunoSEQ multiplex PCR. Here the sample spans some 120,000 clones, about 93% being singletons. The germline CDR1 and CDR2 sequences are SGHRS and YFSETQ. This CDR3 is built from 13 residues. V was trimmed by 7 bases and J by 8 bases, leaving 16 bases between them. The origin of this receptor is a man between 45 and 60 years old with head and neck cancer. The sequenced material came from PBMCs. This sequence joins TRBV5-1 and TRBJ2-1, with D possibly TRBD2 on 7 matching bases. The CDR3 nucleotides are TGCGCCAGCTCCGGGGGGCCAGGCGATGAGCAGTTCTTC. It codes for CASSGGPGDEQFF. Looking up the rest from reference TRBV5-1 and TRBJ2-1 gives the full variable domain: KAGVTQTPRYLIKTRGQQVTLSCSPISGHRSVSWYQQTPGQGLQFLFEYFSETQRNKGNFPGRFSGRQFSNSRSEMNVSTLELGDSALYLCASSGGPGDEQFFGPGTRLTVL.